This TCR beta chain was recovered during a study of blood T cell repertoires in COVID-19. Study details: PBMCs, B-cell-depleted T cells, or T cells provided the cDNA or gDNA that made up the material.

Authors' processing steps: Using reference gene primer amplification, nucleated cell counts were estimated. The protocol was immunoSEQ multiplex PCR, while the TCRdb copy is restricted to in-frame clones and leaves out a portion. For V, J and clone size, that table is used; D and trimming come from the DNA. The sample lists 160,000 or so clones, around 85% occurring once. Germline V CDR1 and CDR2: MNHEY, SVGAGI. Trimming took 1 base from V and 8 from J, leaving 6 bases between them. CDR3 size: 12 residues. Input material: peripheral blood. The TCR sequence derives from a man aged 55 to 69 with active or convalescent COVID-19. This sequence joins TRBV6-5 and TRBJ2-1; the D gene is possibly TRBD2 (5 bases). The CDR3: CASSYYGDEQFF. The CDR3, as DNA: TGTGCCAGCAGTTACTACGGGGATGAGCAGTTCTTC.